This T cell receptor beta chain was identified during a study of T cells in Graves' hyperthyroidism and ophthalmopathy. On the study more broadly: Before treatment of any kind, peripheral blood was taken at initial diagnosis.

CDR3 length: 11 amino acids. The V gene lost 4 bases and the J gene lost 4 bases, with 7 bases spanning the gap. Looked up from germline, CDR1 is DFQATT and CDR2 is SNEGSKA (reference sequence). Amplification of TCR beta CDR3 regions used RNA as the template. The HTBI set primed first-round TCR CDR3 RT-PCR. TCRdb processed the multiplex PCR reads anew with MiXCR; each CDR3 protein has one entry. The sample consists of roughly 530,000 distinct CDR3 sequences, 17% of them appearing once. This clonotype was recorded at least ten times. Ophthalmopathy in the patients scored at least 3 on Clinical Activity Score and at least 4 on NOSPECS grade, lasting under 3 months. Clinical symptoms, serum thyroxine, TRAb, thyroid ultrasound and orbital computed tomography informed diagnoses.

The source is a woman aged 18-29 years with Graves' ophthalmopathy. The genes are TRBV20-1 and TRBJ1-1; D uncertain. The sequenced sample consisted of blood. The CDR3 here is CSAMMATEAFF. The CDR3 bases are TGCAGTGCTATGATGGCCACTGAAGCTTTCTTT.